This TCR beta chain comes out of a study of OX40 agonist ivuxolimab in advanced cancers. Study-level findings and limits: Blood T cells, both CD4+ and CD8+, expanded clonally by week 6 at 0.1 to 3.0 mg/kg. Antigen specificity was not determined for the expanded peripheral T cells.

TCRdb keeps only in-frame clones here, not all; method: immunoSEQ multiplex PCR. The data hold about 67,000 clones, with just over 90% observed a single time. CDR1 is SQVTM, CDR2 ANQGSEA, per germline. This CDR3 contains 13 residues. V was shortened by 7 bases and J by 1 base, with 13 bases between the two germline ends. This clone occurred a few times. The antigen remains undetermined. The chain has TRBV29-1 and TRBJ1-1; a possible D gene is TRBD1 (6 bases). The material sequenced was CD4+ or CD8+ T cells sorted from blood, taken in a trial of the OX40 agonist ivuxolimab. The source is an adult with an advanced solid tumor such as melanoma, head and neck, liver or kidney cancer. In DNA form, the CDR3 reads TGCAGCGCTTTTAGACAGGCGAACACTGAAGCTTTCTTT. Translation: CSAFRQANTEAFF.